The 7 T cell receptor beta chains in this list originate from one sample, sequenced in a study of neurological immune-mediated disorders. Each CDR3 protein gets one entry after TCRdb re-called the 5' RACE reads with MiXCR. The profile shows 35,000 to 45,000 distinct CDR3 sequences, under 7.5% of them singletons. Sequenced: PBMCs. The receptors stem from a woman between 40 and 50 years old in good health.

Comments on this clonotype: A much larger clone lies a single base off, so this may be a read error. The chain uses TRBV12-3 or TRBV12-4 and TRBJ2-1; 7 bases align to TRBD2. The CDR3 extends over 15 amino acids. V gave up 5 bases and J gave up 8 bases; unmatched junction bases: 12. The chain's CDR3 is CASSPGPAGIHEQFF. DNA for the CDR3: TGTGCCAGCAGTCCGGGACCAGCGGGGATTCATGAGCAGTTCTTC.

This clonotype has ten or more counts. The rearrangement joins TRBV28 to TRBJ2-7; D call uncertain. The germline CDR1 and CDR2 sequences are MDHEN and SYDVKM. The CDR3 extends over 13 amino acids. The V gene lost 4 bases and the J gene lost 7 bases, with 14 bases spanning the gap. CDR3 residues: CASSSRRSEEQYF. CDR3 in DNA: TGTGCCAGCAGTTCCCGCAGGAGCGAGGAGCAGTACTTC.

This clonotype was recorded at least ten times. The chain links TRBV6-4 to TRBJ2-1; no firm D call. The CDR3 has 15 residues. The V and J ends lost 3 bases and 5 bases respectively, with 14 bases between them. Per the germline V gene, CDR1 is MRHNA and CDR2 is SNTAGT. The CDR3, as DNA: TGTGCCAGCAGTGAGGTAGCTGGCGATAACAATGAGCAGTTCTTC. Translating it yields CASSEVAGDNNEQFF.

As for this clonotype: A read error may be the cause here, since a much bigger clone is one base away. As DNA, the CDR3 is TGCAGCGTCAGCACAGGTACGCAGTATTTT. Protein sequence: CSVSTGTQYF. This chain uses TRBV29-1 with TRBJ2-3, with a tentative D call TRBD1 (5 bases). Germline CDR1 SQVTM, CDR2 ANQGSEA. CDR3 length: 10 amino acids.

This clonotype appeared many times. The V call is TRBV20-1, the J call TRBJ2-1; TRBD1 might be the D (6 bases). The CDR3 covers 13 residues. The germline CDR1 and CDR2 sequences are DFQATT and SNEGSKA (reference sequence). The V end lost 6 bases, the J end lost 4 bases, and 13 bases lay between the germline ends. As DNA, the CDR3 is TGCAGTGCCCACAGGGCGCTTTACAATGAGCAGTTCTTC. Its translation is CSAHRALYNEQFF.

This clonotype was counted at least ten times. This chain joins TRBV29-1 and TRBJ2-6, with 11 bases aligning to TRBD1. The V segment lost 6 bases and the J segment 2 bases; nucleotides outside the gene matches: 3. In germline, CDR1 is SQVTM, CDR2 ANQGSEA. The CDR3 contains 15 residues. In DNA, the CDR3 is TGCAGCGTGGGGGACAGGGGGACTGGGGCCAACGTCCTGACTTTC. Translation: CSVGDRGTGANVLTF.

This clonotype was seen many times. The rearrangement joins TRBV12-3 or TRBV12-4 to TRBJ2-1; TRBD2 aligns across 10 bases. Germline trimming cut 6 bases from V and 7 bases from J; bases unmatched to any gene: 12. The CDR3 is made up of 16 amino acids. The CDR3 region is CASSTRSGRAGNEQFF. The DNA for the CDR3 is TGTGCCAGCAGCACTCGAAGCGGGAGGGCCGGGAATGAGCAGTTCTTC.